This T cell receptor (beta chain) was recovered during a study of T cell responses to AZD1222 COVID-19 vaccine. General study results and limits: The study found Spike-specific TCR breadth and depth rose after two AZD1222 doses. Seropositive status at baseline applied to only 5 to 7 AZD1222 recipients. Clonal diversity was possibly underestimated, and white British individuals and females predominated among donors. It was only after the peak T cell response that any repertoires were sampled.

Produced via immunoSEQ multiplex PCR; TCRdb's table is partial and in-frame only. This table has 180,000 or so clones, roughly 89% appearing once. Concerning this clone itself: Its antigen is not identified.

The CDR3 runs 15 residues. Trimming cost V 3 bases and J 3 bases; bases outside gene matches: 8. Germline values: CDR1 SGDLS, CDR2 YYNGEE. The TCR originated in an adult in good health. This chain uses TRBV9 with TRBJ1-2, with 7 bases that match TRBD1. Sequencing used peripheral blood, obtained on day 0 of AZD1222 vaccination. As DNA, the CDR3 is TGTGCCAGCAGCGCAGAGCGGACAGGCGACTATGGCTACACCTTC. Translated, it gives CASSAERTGDYGYTF.